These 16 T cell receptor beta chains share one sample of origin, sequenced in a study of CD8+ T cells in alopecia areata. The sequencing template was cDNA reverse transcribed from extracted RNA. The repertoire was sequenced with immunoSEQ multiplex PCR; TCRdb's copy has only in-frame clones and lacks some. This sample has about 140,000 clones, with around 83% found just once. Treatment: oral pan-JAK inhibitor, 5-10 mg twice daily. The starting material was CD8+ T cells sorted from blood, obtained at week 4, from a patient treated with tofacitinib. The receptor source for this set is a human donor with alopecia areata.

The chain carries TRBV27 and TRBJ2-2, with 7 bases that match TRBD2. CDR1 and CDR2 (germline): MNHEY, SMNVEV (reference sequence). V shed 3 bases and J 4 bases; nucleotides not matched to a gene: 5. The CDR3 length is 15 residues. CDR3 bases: TGTGCCAGCAGTTTGGGGACTACGGGCACCGGGGAGCTGTTTTTT. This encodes CASSLGTTGTGELFF.

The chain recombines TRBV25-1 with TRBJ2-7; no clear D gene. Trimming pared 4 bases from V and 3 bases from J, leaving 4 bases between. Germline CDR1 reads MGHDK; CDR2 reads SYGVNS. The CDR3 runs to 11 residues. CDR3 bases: TGTGCCAGCAGTGTCCTCTACGAGCAGTACTTC. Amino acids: CASSVLYEQYF.

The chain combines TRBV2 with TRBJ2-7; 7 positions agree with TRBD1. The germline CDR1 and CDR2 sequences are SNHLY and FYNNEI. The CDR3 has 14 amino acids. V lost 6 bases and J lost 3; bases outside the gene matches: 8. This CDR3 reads CASSAGTDFYEQYF. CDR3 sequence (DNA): TGTGCCAGCAGCGCCGGGACAGACTTCTACGAGCAGTACTTC.

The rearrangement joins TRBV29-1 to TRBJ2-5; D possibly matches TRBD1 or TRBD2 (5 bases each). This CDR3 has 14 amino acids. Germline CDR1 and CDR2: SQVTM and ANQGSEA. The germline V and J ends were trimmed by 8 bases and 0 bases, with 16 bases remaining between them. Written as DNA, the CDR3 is TGCAGCTTCCTCGGTGAGGGGTACCAAGAGACCCAGTACTTC. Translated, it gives CSFLGEGYQETQYF.

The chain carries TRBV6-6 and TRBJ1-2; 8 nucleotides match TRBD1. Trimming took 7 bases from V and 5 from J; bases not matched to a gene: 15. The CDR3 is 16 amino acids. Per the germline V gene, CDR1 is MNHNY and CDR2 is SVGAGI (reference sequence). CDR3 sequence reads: CASNVDRGSLRYGYTF. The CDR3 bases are TGTGCCAGCAACGTTGACAGGGGTAGTCTGCGGTATGGCTACACCTTC.

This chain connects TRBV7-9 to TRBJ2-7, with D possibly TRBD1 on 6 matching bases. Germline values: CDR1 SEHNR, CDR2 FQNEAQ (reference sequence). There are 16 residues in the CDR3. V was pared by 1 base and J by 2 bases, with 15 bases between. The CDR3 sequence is CASSLGEPGQTYEQYF. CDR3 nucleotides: TGTGCCAGCAGCTTAGGGGAACCGGGACAAACCTACGAGCAGTACTTC.

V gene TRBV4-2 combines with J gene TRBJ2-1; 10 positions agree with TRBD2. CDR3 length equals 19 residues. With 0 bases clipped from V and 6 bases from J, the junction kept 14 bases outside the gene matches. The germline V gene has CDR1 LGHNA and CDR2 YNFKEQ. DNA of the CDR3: TGTGCCAGCAGCCAAGATGGTAGTAGCGGGGGGCCGGCCCTCAATGAGCAGTTCTTC. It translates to CASSQDGSSGGPALNEQFF.

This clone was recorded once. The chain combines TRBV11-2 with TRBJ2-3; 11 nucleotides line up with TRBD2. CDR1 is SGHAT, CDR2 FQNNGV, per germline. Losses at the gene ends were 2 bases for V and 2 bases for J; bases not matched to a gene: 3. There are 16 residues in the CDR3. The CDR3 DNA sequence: TGTGCCAGCAGCTTAACTAGCGGGGGACCCACAGATACGCAGTATTTT. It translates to CASSLTSGGPTDTQYF.

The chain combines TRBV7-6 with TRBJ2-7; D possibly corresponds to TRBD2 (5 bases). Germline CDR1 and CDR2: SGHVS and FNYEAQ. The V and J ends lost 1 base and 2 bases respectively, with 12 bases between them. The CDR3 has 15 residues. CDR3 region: CASSLGSGTAYEQYF. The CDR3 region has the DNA TGTGCCAGCAGCTTAGGAAGCGGTACCGCCTACGAGCAGTACTTC.

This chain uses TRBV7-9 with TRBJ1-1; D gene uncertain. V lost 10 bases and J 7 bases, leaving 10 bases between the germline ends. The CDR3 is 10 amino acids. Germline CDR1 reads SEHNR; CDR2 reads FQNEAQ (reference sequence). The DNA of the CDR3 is TGTGCCACCAGGAAGGTTGAAGCTTTCTTT. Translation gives CATRKVEAFF.

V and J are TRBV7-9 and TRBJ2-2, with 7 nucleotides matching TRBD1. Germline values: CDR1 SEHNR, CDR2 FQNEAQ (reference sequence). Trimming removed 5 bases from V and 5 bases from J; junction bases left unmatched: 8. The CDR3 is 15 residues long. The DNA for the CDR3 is TGTGCCAGCAGCCCTCCAGGGACAGTTACCGGGGAGCTGTTTTTT. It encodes CASSPPGTVTGELFF.

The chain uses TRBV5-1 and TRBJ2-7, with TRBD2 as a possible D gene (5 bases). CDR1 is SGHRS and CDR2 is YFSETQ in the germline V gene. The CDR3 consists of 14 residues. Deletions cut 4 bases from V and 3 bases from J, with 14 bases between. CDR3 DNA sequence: TGCGCCAGCAGCCTGGGCAGCGGAGACTACGAGCAGTACTTC. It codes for CASSLGSGDYEQYF.

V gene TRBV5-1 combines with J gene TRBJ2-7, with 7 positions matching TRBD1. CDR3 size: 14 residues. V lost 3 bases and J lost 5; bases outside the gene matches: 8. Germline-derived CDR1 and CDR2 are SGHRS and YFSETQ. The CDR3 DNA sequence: TGCGCCAGCAGCTCTAAGACAGGGCTCGACGAGCAGTACTTC. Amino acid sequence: CASSSKTGLDEQYF.

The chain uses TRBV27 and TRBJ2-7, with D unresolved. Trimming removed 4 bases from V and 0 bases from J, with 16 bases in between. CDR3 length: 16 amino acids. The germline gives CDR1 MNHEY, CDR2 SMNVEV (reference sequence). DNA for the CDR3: TGTGCCAGCAGTTCCTCGGTTCCTACCCTCTCCTACGAGCAGTACTTC. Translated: CASSSSVPTLSYEQYF.

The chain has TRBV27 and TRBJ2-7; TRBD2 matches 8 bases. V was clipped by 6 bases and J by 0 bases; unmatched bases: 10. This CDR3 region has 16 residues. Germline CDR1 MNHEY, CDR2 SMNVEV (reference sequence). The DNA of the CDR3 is TGTGCCAGCAGCAGCTCCCGGCGGGAGGTCTCCTACGAGCAGTACTTC. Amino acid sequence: CASSSSRREVSYEQYF.

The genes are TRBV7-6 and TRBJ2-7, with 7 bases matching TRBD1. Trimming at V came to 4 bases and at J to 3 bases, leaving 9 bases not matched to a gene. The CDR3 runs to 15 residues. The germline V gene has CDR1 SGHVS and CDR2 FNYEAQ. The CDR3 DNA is TGTGCCAGCAGCTCCTTACTGGGACAGCGCTACGAGCAGTACTTC. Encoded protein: CASSSLLGQRYEQYF. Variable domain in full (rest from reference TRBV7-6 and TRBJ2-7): GAGVSQSPRYKVTKRGQDVALRCDPISGHVSLYWYRQALGQGPEFLTYFNYEAQQDKSGLPNDRFSAERPEGSISTLTIQRTEQRDSAMYRCASSSLLGQRYEQYFGPGTRLTVT.